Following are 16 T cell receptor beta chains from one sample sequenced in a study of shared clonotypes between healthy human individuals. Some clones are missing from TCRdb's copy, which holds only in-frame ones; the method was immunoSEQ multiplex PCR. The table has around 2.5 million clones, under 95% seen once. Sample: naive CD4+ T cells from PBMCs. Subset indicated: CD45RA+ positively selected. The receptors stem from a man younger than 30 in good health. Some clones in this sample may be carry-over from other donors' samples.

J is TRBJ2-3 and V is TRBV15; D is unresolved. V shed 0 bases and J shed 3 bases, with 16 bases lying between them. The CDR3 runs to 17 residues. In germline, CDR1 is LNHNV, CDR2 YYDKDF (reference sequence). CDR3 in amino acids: CATSRERNSIKTDTQYF. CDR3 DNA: TGTGCCACCAGCAGAGAGAGGAACTCAATAAAGACAGATACGCAGTATTTT.

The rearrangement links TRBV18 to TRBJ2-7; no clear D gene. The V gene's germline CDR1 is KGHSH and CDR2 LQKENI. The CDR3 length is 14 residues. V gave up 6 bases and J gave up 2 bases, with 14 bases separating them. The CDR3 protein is CASSSGAGAYEQYF. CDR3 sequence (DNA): TGTGCCAGCTCCTCCGGAGCTGGGGCCTACGAGCAGTACTTC.

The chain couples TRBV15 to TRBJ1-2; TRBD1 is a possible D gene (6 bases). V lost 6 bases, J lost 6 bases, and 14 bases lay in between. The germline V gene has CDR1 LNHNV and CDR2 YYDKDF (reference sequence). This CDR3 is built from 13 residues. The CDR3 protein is CATRIGGGNGYTF. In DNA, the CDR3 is TGTGCCACCAGAATAGGGGGGGGGAATGGCTACACCTTC.

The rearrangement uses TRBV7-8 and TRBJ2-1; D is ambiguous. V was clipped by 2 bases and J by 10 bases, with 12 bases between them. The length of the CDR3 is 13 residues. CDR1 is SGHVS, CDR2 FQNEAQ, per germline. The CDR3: CASSLQDLREQFF. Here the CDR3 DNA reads TGTGCCAGCAGCTTACAGGATTTGAGGGAGCAGTTCTTC.

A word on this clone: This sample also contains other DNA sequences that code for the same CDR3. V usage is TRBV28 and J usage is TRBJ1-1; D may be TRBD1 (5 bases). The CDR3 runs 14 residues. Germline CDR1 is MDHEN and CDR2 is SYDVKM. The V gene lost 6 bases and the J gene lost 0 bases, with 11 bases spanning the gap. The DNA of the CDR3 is TGTGCCAGCAGCCTCAGGGCCCTGAACACTGAAGCTTTCTTT. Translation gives CASSLRALNTEAFF.

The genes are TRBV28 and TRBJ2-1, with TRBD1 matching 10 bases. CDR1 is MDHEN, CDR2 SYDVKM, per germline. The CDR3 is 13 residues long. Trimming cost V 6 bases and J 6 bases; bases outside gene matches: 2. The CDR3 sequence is CASRRTGGNEQFF. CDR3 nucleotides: TGTGCCAGCAGGCGGACAGGGGGCAATGAGCAGTTCTTC.

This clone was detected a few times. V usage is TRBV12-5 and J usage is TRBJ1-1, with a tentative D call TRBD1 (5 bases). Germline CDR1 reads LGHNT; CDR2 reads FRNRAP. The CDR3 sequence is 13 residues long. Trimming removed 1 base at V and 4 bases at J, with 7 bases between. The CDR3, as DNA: TGTGCTAGTGGTTTGGAGGGGAGCACTGAAGCTTTCTTT. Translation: CASGLEGSTEAFF.

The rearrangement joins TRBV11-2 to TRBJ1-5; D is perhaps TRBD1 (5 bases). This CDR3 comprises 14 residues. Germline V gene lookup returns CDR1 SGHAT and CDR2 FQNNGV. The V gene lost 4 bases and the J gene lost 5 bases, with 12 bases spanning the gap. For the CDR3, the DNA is TGTGCCAGCAGCTCTCAGGGTTCGTATCAGCCCCAGCATTTT. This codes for CASSSQGSYQPQHF.

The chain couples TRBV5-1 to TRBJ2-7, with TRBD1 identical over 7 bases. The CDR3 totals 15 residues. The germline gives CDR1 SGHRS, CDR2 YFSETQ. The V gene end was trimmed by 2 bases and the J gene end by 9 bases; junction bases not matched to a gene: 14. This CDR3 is CASSFSGGDSRGQYF. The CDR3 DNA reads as TGCGCCAGCAGCTTTTCAGGGGGTGACTCTCGGGGGCAGTACTTC.

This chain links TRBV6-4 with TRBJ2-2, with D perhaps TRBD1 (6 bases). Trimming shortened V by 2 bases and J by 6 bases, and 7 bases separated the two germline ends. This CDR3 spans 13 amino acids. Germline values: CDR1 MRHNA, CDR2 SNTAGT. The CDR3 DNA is TGTGCCAGCAGTGACGGGGGCGCCGGGGAGCTGTTTTTT. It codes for CASSDGGAGELFF.

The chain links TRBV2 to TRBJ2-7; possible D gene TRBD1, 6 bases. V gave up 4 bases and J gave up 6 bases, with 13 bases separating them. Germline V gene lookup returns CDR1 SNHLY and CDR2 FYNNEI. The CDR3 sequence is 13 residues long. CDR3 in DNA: TGTGCCAGCAGTGTGCTTTCAGGGGTCGAGCAGTACTTC. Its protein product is CASSVLSGVEQYF.

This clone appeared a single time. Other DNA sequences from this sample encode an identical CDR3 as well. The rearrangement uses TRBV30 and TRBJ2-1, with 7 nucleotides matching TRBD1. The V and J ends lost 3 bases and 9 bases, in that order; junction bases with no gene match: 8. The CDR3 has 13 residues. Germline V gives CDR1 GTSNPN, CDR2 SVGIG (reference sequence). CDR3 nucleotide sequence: TGTGCCTGGAGCCGACAGGGTGCGGGTGAGCAGTTCTTC. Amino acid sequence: CAWSRQGAGEQFF.

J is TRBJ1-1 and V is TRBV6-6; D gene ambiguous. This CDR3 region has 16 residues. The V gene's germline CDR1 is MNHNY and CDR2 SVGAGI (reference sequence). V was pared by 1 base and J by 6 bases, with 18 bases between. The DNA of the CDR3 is TGTGCCAGCAGTTACTTCGGCGGCGGGTTAAACGCTGAAGCTTTCTTT. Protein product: CASSYFGGGLNAEAFF.

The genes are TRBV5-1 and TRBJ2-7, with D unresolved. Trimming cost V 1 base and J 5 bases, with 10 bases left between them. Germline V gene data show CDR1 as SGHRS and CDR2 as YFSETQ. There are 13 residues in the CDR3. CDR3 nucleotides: TGCGCCAGCAGCTTGAGAGGCCGGAACGAGCAGTACTTC. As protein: CASSLRGRNEQYF.

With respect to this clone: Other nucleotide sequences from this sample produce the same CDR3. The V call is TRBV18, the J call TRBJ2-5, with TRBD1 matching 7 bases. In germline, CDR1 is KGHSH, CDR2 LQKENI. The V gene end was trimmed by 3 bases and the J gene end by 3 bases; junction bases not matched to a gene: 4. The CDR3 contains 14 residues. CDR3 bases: TGTGCCAGCTCACCCCCCGGGACAGAAGAGACCCAGTACTTC. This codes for CASSPPGTEETQYF.

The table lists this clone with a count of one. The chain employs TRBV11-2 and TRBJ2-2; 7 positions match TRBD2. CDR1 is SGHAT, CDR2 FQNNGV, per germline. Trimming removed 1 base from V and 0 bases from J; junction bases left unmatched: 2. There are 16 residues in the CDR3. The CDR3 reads CASSLVAGANTGELFF. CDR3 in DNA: TGTGCCAGCAGCTTAGTCGCGGGGGCGAACACCGGGGAGCTGTTTTTT.